The clone carrying this T cell receptor beta chain was counted ten times or more. What it binds is not known. The CDR3 covers 13 residues. V was pared by 3 bases and J by 6 bases, with 10 bases between. Naive CD8 T cells were sorted, and the gate applied was CD8+CD4-CCR7+CD45RA+. The data were taken from a study of molecular identifiers for immune sequencing clone quantification. Study context: The replicate experiment used RNA from roughly 18,000 or 92,000 naive CD8 cells. This RNA was split into five aliquots, and four of them were sequenced. General study findings and limits: Sizes of highly expanded clones could be underestimated through identical TCRs sharing a barcode.

TCRdb re-derived calls from the PCR reads in MiXCR, one entry per CDR3 protein. The sample records about 100,000 distinct CDR3 sequences, 21% being singletons. This chain uses TRBV12-3 or TRBV12-4 with TRBJ2-3; unclear D gene. Sequenced material: naive CD8+ T cells from blood, with Jurkat cell RNA spiked in. Subset meaning: FACS-sorted CD8+CD4-CCR7+CD45RA+ naive T cells. The receptor was derived from a human donor in good health. Some libraries in this study had Jurkat cell RNA spiked in. DNA of the CDR3: TGTGCCAGCAGTTTTGCTACGCGGGATACGCAGTATTTT. Residues: CASSFATRDTQYF.